This T cell receptor (beta chain) was sequenced during a study of shared clonotypes between healthy human individuals. Study-wide context: Three CD4 naive, three CD4 memory, two CD8 naive and one CD8 memory plate were used per donor. Study observations and caveats: An effect of sequencing depth on clonotype sharing among donors was expected.

The V end lost 4 bases, the J end lost 3 bases, and 14 bases lay between the germline ends. The germline CDR1 and CDR2 sequences are SGHRS and YFSETQ. The CDR3 has 14 residues. Comment on this clone: Its antigen remains unidentified.

Authors' processing steps: For the immunoSEQ data, sequences were junction-only without quality scores, so filtering differed. The data were produced by immunoSEQ multiplex PCR, yet TCRdb's version contains in-frame clones alone and is incomplete. D and trimming were read from the DNA, whereas the V and J calls and clone size are those reported in that table. Among approximately 1,500,000 clones, 98% were seen once, and the ten largest hold 0.4% to 0.55%. The sequence derives from a man aged 25 to 45 in good health. The rearrangement joins TRBV5-1 to TRBJ2-7, with D perhaps matching TRBD1 (6 bases). Material for sequencing was naive CD4+ T cells sorted from blood. Subset given: CD45RA+ positively selected. The CDR3 protein is CASSQNRELYEQYF. For the CDR3, the DNA is TGCGCCAGCAGCCAGAACAGGGAGCTCTACGAGCAGTACTTC. The full variable domain, in which reference TRBV5-1 and TRBJ2-7 provide the parts outside the CDR3, is KAGVTQTPRYLIKTRGQQVTLSCSPISGHRSVSWYQQTPGQGLQFLFEYFSETQRNKGNFPGRFSGRQFSNSRSEMNVSTLELGDSALYLCASSQNRELYEQYFGPGTRLTVT.